The clone carrying this TCR beta chain turned up a few times. Using a J-beta primer mix together with a sample-barcoded 5' primer, a second PCR was run for about 6 to 12 cycles. Tagging of each cDNA molecule was performed by a template-switch adaptor with 12 random nucleotides. MiXCR, applied by TCRdb to the 5' RACE reads, yields one record per CDR3 protein. The sample carries over 750,000 distinct CDR3 sequences, just under 25% recorded once. The CDR3 loop spans 15 amino acids. Germline V lookup: CDR1 MGHDK, CDR2 SYGVNS. Trimming took 1 base from V and 4 from J, leaving 14 bases between them. Aged roughly 6 to 100, donors were systemically healthy Caucasians from Russia. The sample belongs to a study of blood T cells in healthy people across ages. These data were also filed under a second study, of T cells of mothers and their children. That source notes: An overlap that was slightly higher, though non-significant, was seen in related mother-child pairs versus unrelated pairs.

The sequencing sample was made of blood. The sequence was obtained from a boy younger than 18 in good health. The genes are TRBV25-1 and TRBJ2-7; D is perhaps TRBD1 or TRBD2 (5 bases each). The chain's CDR3 is CASSESGTLSYEQYF. CDR3 nucleotide sequence: TGTGCCAGCAGTGAATCGGGGACCCTCAGTTACGAGCAGTACTTC.